This is a list of T cell receptor beta chains from one sample in a study of Ad26.COV2.S vaccination and SARS-CoV-2 variants. TCRdb's table, derived via immunoSEQ multiplex PCR, lists solely in-frame clones and lacks some. The sample consists of approximately 480,000 clones, around 88% of them appearing once. The material sequenced was peripheral blood, taken in a trial of Ad26.COV2.S vaccine versus placebo. The receptor source for this set is a person aged 18-65 years who received the Ad26.COV2.S COVID-19 vaccine or a placebo. Both conserved end residues are part of each CDR3. Fields, in order: clone size, D gene, J gene, V gene, CDR3 DNA, CDR3 protein. The D gene is left open where the match is weak. Clone size is not always given. Where it is, it says once, few, many or a class for expanded clones.

clone_size: NA
d_call: NA
j_call: TRBJ1-2
v_call: TRBV27
cdr3_nt: TGTGCCAGCAGTTTATTGGTACGTAAAGGCTACACCTTC
cdr3_aa: CASSLLVRKGYTF

clone_size: NA
d_call: NA
j_call: TRBJ2-6
v_call: TRBV28
cdr3_nt: TGTGCCAGCAGCCCCAACGACCCAAAGCTGACTTTC
cdr3_aa: CASSPNDPKLTF

clone_size: few
d_call: NA
j_call: TRBJ2-7
v_call: TRBV6-1
cdr3_nt: TGTGCCAGCTCTCCGGACCGAAGCTCCTACGAGCAGTACTTC
cdr3_aa: CASSPDRSSYEQYF

clone_size: NA
d_call: NA
j_call: TRBJ2-7
v_call: TRBV9
cdr3_nt: TGTGCCAGCAGCGTTGGAGGAATTGGCGAGCAGTACTTC
cdr3_aa: CASSVGGIGEQYF

clone_size: NA
d_call: NA
j_call: TRBJ2-5
v_call: TRBV11-2
cdr3_nt: TGTGCCAGCAGCTGGGACCAAACCGGGACCTTGATACCAGAGACCCAGTACTTC
cdr3_aa: CASSWDQTGTLIPETQYF

clone_size: NA
d_call: TRBD2
j_call: TRBJ2-5
v_call: TRBV9
cdr3_nt: TGTGCCAGCAGCGTAGCCCTAGCGGGAGGTCTTCAAGAGACCCAGTACTTC
cdr3_aa: CASSVALAGGLQETQYF

clone_size: NA
d_call: TRBD1
j_call: TRBJ2-1
v_call: TRBV5-5
cdr3_nt: TGTGCCAGCAGCTTGGATGGGACAGGGCTTTCCTACAATGAGCAGTTCTTC
cdr3_aa: CASSLDGTGLSYNEQFF

clone_size: NA
d_call: NA
j_call: TRBJ2-1
v_call: TRBV28
cdr3_nt: TGTGCCAGCACCCCGACAGCGAACAATGAGCAGTTCTTC
cdr3_aa: CASTPTANNEQFF

clone_size: NA
d_call: TRBD1
j_call: TRBJ1-5
v_call: TRBV27
cdr3_nt: TGTGCCAGCAGCTCATCCGGGACAGGGTTTCAGCCCCAGCATTTT
cdr3_aa: CASSSSGTGFQPQHF

clone_size: NA
d_call: TRBD1
j_call: TRBJ1-2
v_call: TRBV30
cdr3_nt: TGTGCCGGACAGGGGGCTAACTATGGCTACACCTTC
cdr3_aa: CAGQGANYGYTF

clone_size: NA
d_call: TRBD1
j_call: TRBJ2-5
v_call: TRBV28
cdr3_nt: TGTGCCAGCAGCCATCGGGGACAGGGGGCACAGACCCAGTACTTC
cdr3_aa: CASSHRGQGAQTQYF

clone_size: NA
d_call: NA
j_call: TRBJ2-6
v_call: TRBV12-3/TRBV12-4
cdr3_nt: TGTGCCAGCAGTTTAGCAGGGGCCAACGTCCTGACTTTC
cdr3_aa: CASSLAGANVLTF

clone_size: NA
d_call: NA
j_call: TRBJ1-1
v_call: TRBV6-5
cdr3_nt: TGTGCCAGCAAAAAAGGGGGGTTCGCTGAAGCTTTCTTT
cdr3_aa: CASKKGGFAEAFF

clone_size: NA
d_call: NA
j_call: TRBJ2-2
v_call: TRBV28
cdr3_nt: TGTGCCAGCGGAATAGGGGCACGAACCGGGGAGCTGTTTTTT
cdr3_aa: CASGIGARTGELFF

clone_size: NA
d_call: NA
j_call: TRBJ2-2
v_call: TRBV2
cdr3_nt: TGTGCCAGCAGTGAAATGGGTCCAGTCCCCCCCGGGGAGCTGTTTTTT
cdr3_aa: CASSEMGPVPPGELFF

clone_size: NA
d_call: NA
j_call: TRBJ2-1
v_call: TRBV7-3
cdr3_nt: TGTGCCAGCAGCTTAACTGTTCGGGGGGAGCAGTTCTTC
cdr3_aa: CASSLTVRGEQFF

clone_size: NA
d_call: TRBD2
j_call: TRBJ2-1
v_call: TRBV11-2
cdr3_nt: TGTGCCAGCGGGGGCGGGAGGGGGAATGAGCAGTTCTTC
cdr3_aa: CASGGGRGNEQFF

clone_size: NA
d_call: TRBD2
j_call: TRBJ2-5
v_call: TRBV14
cdr3_nt: TGTGCCAGCAGCCCCTCAGGGGCTTTGGGACTAGCGAACCAAGAGACCCAGTACTTC
cdr3_aa: CASSPSGALGLANQETQYF

clone_size: NA
d_call: NA
j_call: TRBJ2-5
v_call: TRBV10-1
cdr3_nt: TGCGCCAGCAGTTACTTCAGGGTAGTTGAGACCCAGTACTTC
cdr3_aa: CASSYFRVVETQYF

clone_size: NA
d_call: TRBD2
j_call: TRBJ2-1
v_call: TRBV3-1/TRBV3-2
cdr3_nt: TGTGCCAGCAGCCAAGGGACTAGCCCTTACAATGAGCAGTTCTTC
cdr3_aa: CASSQGTSPYNEQFF